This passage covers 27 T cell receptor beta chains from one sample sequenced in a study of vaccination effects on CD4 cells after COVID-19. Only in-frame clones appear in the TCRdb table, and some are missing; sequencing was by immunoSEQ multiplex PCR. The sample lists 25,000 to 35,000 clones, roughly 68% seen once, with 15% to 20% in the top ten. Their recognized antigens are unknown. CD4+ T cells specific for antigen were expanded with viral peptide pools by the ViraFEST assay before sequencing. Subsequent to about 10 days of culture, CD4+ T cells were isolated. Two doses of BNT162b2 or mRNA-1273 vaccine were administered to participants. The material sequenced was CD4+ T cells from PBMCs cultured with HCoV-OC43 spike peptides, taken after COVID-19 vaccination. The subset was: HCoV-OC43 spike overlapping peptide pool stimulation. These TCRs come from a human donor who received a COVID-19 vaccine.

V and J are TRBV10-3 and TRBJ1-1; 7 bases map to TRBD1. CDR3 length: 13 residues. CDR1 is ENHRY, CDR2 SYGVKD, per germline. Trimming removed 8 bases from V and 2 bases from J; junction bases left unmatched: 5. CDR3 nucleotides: TGTGCCATCGCGGGGGACAGTAACACTGAAGCTTTCTTT. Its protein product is CAIAGDSNTEAFF.

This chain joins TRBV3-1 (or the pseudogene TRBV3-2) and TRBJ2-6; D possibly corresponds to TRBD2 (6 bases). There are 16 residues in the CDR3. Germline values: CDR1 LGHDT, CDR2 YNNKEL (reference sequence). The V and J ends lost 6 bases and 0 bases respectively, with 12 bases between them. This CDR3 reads CASSLRRDSGANVLTF. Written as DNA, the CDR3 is TGTGCCAGCAGTCTTCGGCGGGACTCTGGGGCCAACGTCCTGACTTTC.

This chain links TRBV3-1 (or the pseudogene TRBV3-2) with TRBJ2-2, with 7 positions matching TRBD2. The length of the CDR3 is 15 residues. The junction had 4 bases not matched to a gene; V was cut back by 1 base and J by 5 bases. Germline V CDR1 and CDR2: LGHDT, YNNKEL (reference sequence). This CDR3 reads CASSQGGLVTGELFF. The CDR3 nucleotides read TGTGCCAGCAGCCAAGGCGGACTAGTTACCGGGGAGCTGTTTTTT.

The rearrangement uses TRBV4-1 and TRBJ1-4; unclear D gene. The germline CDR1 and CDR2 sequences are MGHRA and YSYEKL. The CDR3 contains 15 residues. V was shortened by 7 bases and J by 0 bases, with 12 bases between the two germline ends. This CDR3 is CASTPRPATNEKLFF. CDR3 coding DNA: TGCGCCAGCACCCCCCGGCCTGCAACTAATGAAAAACTGTTTTTT.

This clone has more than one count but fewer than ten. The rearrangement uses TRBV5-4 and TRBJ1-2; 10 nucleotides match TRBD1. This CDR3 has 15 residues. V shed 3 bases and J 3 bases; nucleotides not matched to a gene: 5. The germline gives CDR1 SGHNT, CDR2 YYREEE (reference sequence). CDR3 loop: CASSSRTGGDYGYTF. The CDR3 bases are TGTGCCAGCAGCTCAAGGACAGGGGGGGACTATGGCTACACCTTC.

CDR3: CASSKGTSFTGELFF. The CDR3 coding sequence is TGCGCCAGCAGCAAAGGGACATCTTTCACCGGGGAGCTGTTTTTT. The chain employs TRBV5-1 and TRBJ2-2; weak D call: TRBD1 (6 bases). This CDR3 comprises 15 residues. The ends were cut back, 4 bases at V and 4 bases at J, with 14 bases in the middle. CDR1 is SGHRS and CDR2 is YFSETQ in the germline V gene. Together with reference TRBV5-1 and TRBJ2-2, the CDR3 gives the full variable domain: KAGVTQTPRYLIKTRGQQVTLSCSPISGHRSVSWYQQTPGQGLQFLFEYFSETQRNKGNFPGRFSGRQFSNSRSEMNVSTLELGDSALYLCASSKGTSFTGELFFGEGSRLTVL.

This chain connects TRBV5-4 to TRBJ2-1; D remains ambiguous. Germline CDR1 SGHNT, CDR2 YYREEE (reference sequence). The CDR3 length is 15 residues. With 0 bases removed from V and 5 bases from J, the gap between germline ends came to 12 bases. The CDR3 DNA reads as TGTGCCAGCAGCTTGGCCCCGATCCTAAACAATGAGCAGTTCTTC. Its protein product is CASSLAPILNNEQFF.

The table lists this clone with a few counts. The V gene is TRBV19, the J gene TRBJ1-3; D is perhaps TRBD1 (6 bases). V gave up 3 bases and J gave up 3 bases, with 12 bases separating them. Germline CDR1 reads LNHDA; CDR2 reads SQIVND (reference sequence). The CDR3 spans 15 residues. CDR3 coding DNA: TGTGCCAGTAGTATTGTGGGGGCGTATGGAAACACCATATATTTT. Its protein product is CASSIVGAYGNTIYF.

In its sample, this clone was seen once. The CDR3 DNA reads TGCAGTGCTAGTACCGGGTCACTGGGTTATAGCAATCAGCCCCAGCATTTT. It translates to CSASTGSLGYSNQPQHF. The chain recombines TRBV20-1 with TRBJ1-5; no clear D gene. CDR1 is DFQATT and CDR2 is SNEGSKA in the germline V gene (reference sequence). V was trimmed by 3 bases and J by 0 bases, leaving 18 bases between them. This CDR3 is 17 amino acids long.

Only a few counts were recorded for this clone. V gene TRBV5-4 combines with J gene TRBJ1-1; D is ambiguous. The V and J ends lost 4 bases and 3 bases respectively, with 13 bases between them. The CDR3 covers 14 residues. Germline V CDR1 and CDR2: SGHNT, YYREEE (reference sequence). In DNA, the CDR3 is TGTGCCAGCAGCATCGGGAGCCTGGACACTGAAGCTTTCTTT. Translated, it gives CASSIGSLDTEAFF. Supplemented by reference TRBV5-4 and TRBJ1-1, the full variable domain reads ETGVTQSPTHLIKTRGQQVTLRCSSQSGHNTVSWYQQALGQGPQFIFQYYREEENGRGNFPPRFSGLQFPNYSSELNVNALELDDSALYLCASSIGSLDTEAFFGQGTRLTVV.

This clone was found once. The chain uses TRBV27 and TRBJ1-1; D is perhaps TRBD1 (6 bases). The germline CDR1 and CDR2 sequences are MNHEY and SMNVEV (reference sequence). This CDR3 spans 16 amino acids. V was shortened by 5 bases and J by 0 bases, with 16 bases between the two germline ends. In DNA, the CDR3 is TGTGCCAGCAGTCCGGGTCTCAGGGGCATGAACACTGAAGCTTTCTTT. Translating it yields CASSPGLRGMNTEAFF.

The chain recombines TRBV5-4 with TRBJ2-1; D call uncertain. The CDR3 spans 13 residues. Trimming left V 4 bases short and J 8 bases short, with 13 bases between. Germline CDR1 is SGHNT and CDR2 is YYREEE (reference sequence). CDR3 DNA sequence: TGTGCCAGCAGCCCGCCTAGTGAGGATGAGCAGTTCTTC. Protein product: CASSPPSEDEQFF.

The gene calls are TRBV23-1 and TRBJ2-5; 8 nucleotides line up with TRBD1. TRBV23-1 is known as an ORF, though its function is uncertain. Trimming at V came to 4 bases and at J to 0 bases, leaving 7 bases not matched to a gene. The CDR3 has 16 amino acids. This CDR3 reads CASSLLDRADQETQYF. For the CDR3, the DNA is TGCGCCAGCAGTCTCTTGGACAGGGCTGACCAAGAGACCCAGTACTTC.

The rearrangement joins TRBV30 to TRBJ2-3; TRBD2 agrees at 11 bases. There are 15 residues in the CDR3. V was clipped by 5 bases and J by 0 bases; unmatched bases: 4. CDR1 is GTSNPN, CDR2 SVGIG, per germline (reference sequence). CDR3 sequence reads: CAWGRLAGSTDTQYF. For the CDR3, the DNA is TGTGCCTGGGGTCGACTAGCGGGGAGCACAGATACGCAGTATTTT.

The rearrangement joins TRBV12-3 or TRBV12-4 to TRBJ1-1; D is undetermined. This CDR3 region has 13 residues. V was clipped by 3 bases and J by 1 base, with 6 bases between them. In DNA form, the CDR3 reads TGTGCCAGCAGTTTTCAGGAGAACACTGAAGCTTTCTTT. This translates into CASSFQENTEAFF.

CDR3 sequence: CASSDPGSVWAAFF. Here the CDR3 DNA reads TGTGCCAGCAGTGACCCCGGGTCCGTGTGGGCAGCTTTCTTT. The rearrangement links TRBV6-1 to TRBJ1-1; no clear D gene. This CDR3 is 14 amino acids long. Per the germline V gene, CDR1 is MNHNS and CDR2 is SASEGT. The V gene lost 3 bases and the J gene lost 10 bases, with 18 bases spanning the gap.

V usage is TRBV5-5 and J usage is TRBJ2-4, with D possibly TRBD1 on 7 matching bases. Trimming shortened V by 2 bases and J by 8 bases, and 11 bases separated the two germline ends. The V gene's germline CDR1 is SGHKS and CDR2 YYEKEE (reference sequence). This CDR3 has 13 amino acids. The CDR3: CASSFQGGDIQYF. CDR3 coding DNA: TGTGCCAGCAGCTTTCAGGGGGGCGACATTCAGTACTTC.

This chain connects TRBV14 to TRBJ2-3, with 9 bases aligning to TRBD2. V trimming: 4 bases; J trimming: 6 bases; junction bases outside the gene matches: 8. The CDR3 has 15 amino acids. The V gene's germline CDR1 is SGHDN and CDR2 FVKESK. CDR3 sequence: CASSPGWREGDTQYF. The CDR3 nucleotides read TGTGCCAGCAGCCCTGGATGGCGGGAGGGGGATACGCAGTATTTT.

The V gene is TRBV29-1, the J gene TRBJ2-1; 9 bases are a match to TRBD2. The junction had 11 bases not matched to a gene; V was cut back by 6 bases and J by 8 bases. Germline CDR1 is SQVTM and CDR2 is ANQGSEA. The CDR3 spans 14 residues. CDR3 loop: CSVTPGAGGDEQFF. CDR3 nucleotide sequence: TGCAGCGTCACCCCAGGGGCGGGAGGGGATGAGCAGTTCTTC.

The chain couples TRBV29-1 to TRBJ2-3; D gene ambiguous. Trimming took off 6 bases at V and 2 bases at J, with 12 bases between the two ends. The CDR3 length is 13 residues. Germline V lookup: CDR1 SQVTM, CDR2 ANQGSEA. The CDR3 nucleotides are TGCAGCGTCGCTGGGCGGTACACAGATACGCAGTATTTT. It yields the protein CSVAGRYTDTQYF.

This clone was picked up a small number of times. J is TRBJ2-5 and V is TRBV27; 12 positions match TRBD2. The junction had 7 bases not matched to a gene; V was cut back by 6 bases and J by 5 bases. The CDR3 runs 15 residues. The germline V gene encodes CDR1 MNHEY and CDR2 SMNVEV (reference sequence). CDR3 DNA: TGTGCCAGCAGAGGACTAGCGGGGCTTCGGGAGACCCAGTACTTC. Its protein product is CASRGLAGLRETQYF.

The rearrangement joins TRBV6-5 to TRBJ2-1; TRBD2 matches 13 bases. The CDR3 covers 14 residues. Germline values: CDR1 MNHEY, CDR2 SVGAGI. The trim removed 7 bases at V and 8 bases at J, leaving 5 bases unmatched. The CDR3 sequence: CASKTGTSGDEQFF. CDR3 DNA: TGTGCCAGCAAAACCGGGACTAGCGGGGATGAGCAGTTCTTC.

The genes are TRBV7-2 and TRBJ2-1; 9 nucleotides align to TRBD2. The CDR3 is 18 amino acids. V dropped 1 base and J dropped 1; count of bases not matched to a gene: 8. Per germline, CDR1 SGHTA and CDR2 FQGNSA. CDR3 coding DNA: TGTGCCAGCAGCTTAGTATCGAGCGGGGGGTGGTCCTACAATGAGCAGTTCTTC. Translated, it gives CASSLVSSGGWSYNEQFF.

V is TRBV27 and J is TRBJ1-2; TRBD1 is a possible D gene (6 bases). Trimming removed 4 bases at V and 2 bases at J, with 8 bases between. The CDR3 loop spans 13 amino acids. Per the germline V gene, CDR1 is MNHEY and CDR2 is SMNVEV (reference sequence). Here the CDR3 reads CASSWTVNYGYTF. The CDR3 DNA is TGTGCCAGCAGTTGGACAGTCAACTATGGCTACACCTTC.

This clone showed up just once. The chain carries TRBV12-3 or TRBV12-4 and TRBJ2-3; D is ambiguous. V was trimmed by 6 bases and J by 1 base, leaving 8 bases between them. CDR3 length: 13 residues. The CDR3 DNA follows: TGTGCCAGCAGCTGGAGCGGCACAGATACGCAGTATTTT. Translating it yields CASSWSGTDTQYF.

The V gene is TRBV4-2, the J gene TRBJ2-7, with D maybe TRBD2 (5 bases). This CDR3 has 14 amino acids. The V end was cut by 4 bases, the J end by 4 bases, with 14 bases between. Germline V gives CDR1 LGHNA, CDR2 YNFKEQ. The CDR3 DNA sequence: TGTGCCAGCAGCCGAAACGACCCGGGGTACGAGCAGTACTTC. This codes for CASSRNDPGYEQYF.

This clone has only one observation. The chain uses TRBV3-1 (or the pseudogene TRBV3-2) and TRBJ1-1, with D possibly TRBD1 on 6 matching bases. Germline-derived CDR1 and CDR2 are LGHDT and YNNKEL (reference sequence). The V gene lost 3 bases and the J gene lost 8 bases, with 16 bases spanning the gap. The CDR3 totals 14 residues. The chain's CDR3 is CASSQTLDRREAFF. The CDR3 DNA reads TGTGCCAGCAGCCAGACCTTGGACAGAAGAGAAGCTTTCTTT.